A selection of T cell receptor beta chains follows, all from one sample in a study of cytomegalovirus exposure and HLA in healthy donors. Assay used: immunoSEQ multiplex PCR; TCRdb lists only in-frame clones, some missing. The sample records about 190,000 clones, roughly 80% being singletons. Sequenced sample: PBMCs. The source is a man between 18 and 35 years old in good health and CMV-seropositive. CDR3s include the opening cysteine and the closing phenylalanine or tryptophan. The order of the fields is CDR3 length, J gene, clone size, V gene, D gene, CDR3 protein, CDR3 DNA. The D gene is left open where the match is weak. The size field is filled for only some rows; it gives once, few, many or a size class.

15 | TRBJ2-5 | NA | TRBV7-2 | NA | CASSLGTGQIETQYF | TGTGCCAGCAGCTTAGGAACAGGCCAGATTGAGACCCAGTACTTC
15 | TRBJ1-2 | NA | TRBV6-1 | TRBD1 | CASSVTGTGAYGYTF | TGTGCCAGCAGTGTTACCGGGACAGGGGCCTATGGCTACACCTTC
14 | TRBJ2-1 | NA | TRBV6-5 | TRBD2 | CASSSGLAGAEQFF | TGTGCCAGCAGCTCGGGACTAGCGGGAGCTGAGCAGTTCTTC
16 | TRBJ2-5 | NA | TRBV4-1 | TRBD2 | CASSQAGGSNQETQYF | TGCGCCAGCAGCCAAGCAGGCGGGAGTAACCAAGAGACCCAGTACTTC
15 | TRBJ1-1 | NA | TRBV5-4 | NA | CASRDWSGQNTEAFF | TGTGCCAGCAGGGATTGGTCGGGTCAGAACACTGAAGCTTTCTTT
15 | TRBJ2-7 | many | TRBV14 | TRBD1 | CASSRMGQGAYEQYF | TGTGCCAGCAGCCGAATGGGGCAGGGGGCATACGAGCAGTACTTC
14 | TRBJ1-4 | NA | TRBV19 | NA | CASRGGTTNEKLFF | TGTGCCAGTCGAGGGGGTACAACTAATGAAAAACTGTTTTTT
15 | TRBJ2-3 | NA | TRBV30 | NA | CAWSGPGGLGSTQYF | TGTGCCTGGAGTGGGCCAGGGGGGCTAGGGAGTACGCAGTATTTT
14 | TRBJ2-3 | NA | TRBV11-3 | NA | CASSSGSATDTQYF | TGTGCCAGCAGCTCGGGTAGCGCCACAGATACGCAGTATTTT
14 | TRBJ1-5 | NA | TRBV5-6 | NA | CASSRRGTNQPQHF | TGTGCCAGCAGCCGGCGGGGCACCAATCAGCCCCAGCATTTT
14 | TRBJ2-7 | once | TRBV28 | TRBD1 | CASSLWTGGYEQYF | TGTGCCAGCAGTTTATGGACAGGGGGCTACGAGCAGTACTTC
16 | TRBJ2-5 | NA | TRBV27 | TRBD1 | CASSSPGTGGKETQYF | TGTGCCAGCAGCAGCCCCGGGACAGGGGGGAAAGAGACCCAGTACTTC
15 | TRBJ2-1 | NA | TRBV9 | NA | CASSVRLARGDEQFF | TGTGCCAGCAGCGTAAGGCTAGCGAGGGGAGATGAGCAGTTCTTC
16 | TRBJ2-7 | NA | TRBV25-1 | TRBD1 | CASSEWPRTGENEQYF | TGTGCCAGCAGTGAATGGCCCCGGACAGGGGAGAACGAGCAGTACTTC
14 | TRBJ2-1 | NA | TRBV30 | TRBD2 | CAWEGLDIRNEQFF | TGTGCCTGGGAGGGACTAGACATTCGCAATGAGCAGTTCTTC
16 | TRBJ2-3 | NA | TRBV9 | TRBD2 | CASSGPGLALSHTQYF | TGTGCCAGCAGCGGCCCGGGACTAGCCCTGAGTCATACGCAGTATTTT
14 | TRBJ2-6 | few | TRBV30 | NA | CAWSLGAGANVLTF | TGTGCCTGGAGTTTAGGGGCTGGGGCCAACGTCCTGACTTTC
14 | TRBJ2-7 | NA | TRBV28 | NA | CASSLPGGSYEQYF | TGTGCCAGCAGTTTGCCAGGCGGGTCCTACGAGCAGTACTTC
19 | TRBJ2-5 | once | TRBV15 | TRBD2 | CATSRPLTSGSNLRETQYF | TGTGCCACCAGCAGACCTCTGACTAGCGGGAGTAATTTGAGAGAGACCCAGTACTTC
13 | TRBJ2-7 | NA | TRBV27 | TRBD2 | CASGGLAVYEQYF | TGTGCCAGCGGGGGACTAGCGGTTTACGAGCAGTACTTC
15 | TRBJ2-7 | NA | TRBV28 | TRBD1 | CASTDGTGLSYEQYF | TGTGCCAGCACCGACGGGACAGGCCTCTCCTACGAGCAGTACTTC
12 | TRBJ1-2 | NA | TRBV28 | NA | CASSSVVYGYTF | TGTGCCAGCAGTTCAGTGGTATATGGCTACACCTTC
18 | TRBJ2-3 | NA | TRBV11-2 | NA | CASSSIPTKLGQTDTQYF | TGTGCCAGCAGCTCTATACCGACCAAACTGGGGCAAACAGATACGCAGTATTTT
13 | TRBJ2-3 | NA | TRBV9 | NA | CASAVTPTDTQYF | TGTGCCAGCGCGGTGACGCCCACAGATACGCAGTATTTT
15 | TRBJ2-7 | NA | TRBV27 | TRBD1 | CASRLNRDRGYEQYF | TGTGCCAGCAGACTAAACCGGGACAGGGGTTACGAGCAGTACTTC
15 | TRBJ2-7 | NA | TRBV5-4 | NA | CASSFGTPGIYEQYF | TGTGCCAGCAGCTTTGGAACCCCAGGGATCTACGAGCAGTACTTC
15 | TRBJ2-1 | NA | TRBV4-3 | NA | CASSAASGRRNEQFF | TGCGCCAGCAGTGCCGCGTCGGGCAGGAGGAATGAGCAGTTCTTC
13 | TRBJ2-7 | once | TRBV7-9 | NA | CASSPPSGREQYF | TGTGCCAGCAGCCCCCCTTCGGGAAGGGAGCAGTACTTC
15 | TRBJ1-2 | NA | TRBV7-2 | TRBD1 | CASSFDRGANYGYTF | TGTGCCAGCAGCTTCGACAGGGGAGCTAACTATGGCTACACCTTC
15 | TRBJ1-1 | NA | TRBV5-1 | NA | CASSGTWGGLGEAFF | TGCGCCAGCAGCGGGACGTGGGGAGGCTTAGGTGAAGCTTTCTTT
13 | TRBJ1-1 | once | TRBV19 | NA | CASSGRHNTEAFF | TGTGCCAGTAGTGGGAGGCACAACACTGAAGCTTTCTTT
13 | TRBJ2-2 | NA | TRBV30 | NA | CAWSGGVTGELFF | TGTGCCTGGAGTGGAGGTGTCACCGGGGAGCTGTTTTTT
14 | TRBJ1-4 | NA | TRBV6-6 | NA | CASSRHPTNEKLFF | TGTGCCAGCAGTCGACACCCAACTAATGAAAAACTGTTTTTT
14 | TRBJ1-2 | NA | TRBV6-6 | TRBD1 | CASTQKGGAEGYTF | TGTGCCAGCACACAAAAAGGGGGCGCAGAGGGCTACACCTTC
16 | TRBJ2-4 | NA | TRBV19 | TRBD1 | CASTNWTGLAKNIQYF | TGTGCCAGTACTAACTGGACAGGATTAGCCAAAAACATTCAGTACTTC
13 | TRBJ2-1 | NA | TRBV6-5 | NA | CASSLLGLNEQFF | TGTGCCAGCAGCTTACTAGGCCTCAATGAGCAGTTCTTC